The rows below give T cell receptor beta chains drawn from one sample of a study of cytomegalovirus exposure and HLA in healthy donors. Profiling relied on immunoSEQ multiplex PCR, and the TCRdb table lists in-frame clones only, not all of them. The profile shows about 130,000 clones, about 76% of them singletons. Sequencing was performed on PBMCs. The receptors were gathered from a man younger than 35 in good health and CMV-seronegative. CDR3s include the opening cysteine and the closing phenylalanine or tryptophan. A D gene is named only where the DNA matches it firmly. A row's size may be missing; if present it is once, few, many or a size class.

clone_size,v_call,d_call,j_call,cdr3_nt,cdr3_aa
.,TRBV10-1,TRBD1,TRBJ1-2,TGCGCCAGCGCGGGACAGGGCTATGGCTACACCTTC,CASAGQGYGYTF
.,TRBV11-3,.,TRBJ1-6,TGTGCCAGCAGTAACGGGCAGGGTGGTTCACCCCTCCACTTT,CASSNGQGGSPLHF
.,TRBV6-1,.,TRBJ1-6,TGTGCCAGCAGTGAGAACTGGAACCAGGACTTCTCCTATAATTCACCCCTCCACTTT,CASSENWNQDFSYNSPLHF
.,TRBV27,.,TRBJ1-5,TGTGCCAGCAGTCCCCCAGGGGCTAATCAGCCCCAGCATTTT,CASSPPGANQPQHF
.,TRBV18,TRBD1,TRBJ1-4,TGTGCCAGCTCAAAACAGGGGGCGCTTCCTAATGAAAAACTGTTTTTT,CASSKQGALPNEKLFF
few,TRBV7-2,.,TRBJ1-1,TGTGCCAGCAGCTTAGTAGGGGGATGGAACACTGAAGCTTTCTTT,CASSLVGGWNTEAFF
.,TRBV11-3,.,TRBJ1-1,TGTGCCAGCAGCTTAGAGGGCAACACTGAAGCTTTCTTT,CASSLEGNTEAFF
.,TRBV2,.,TRBJ1-2,TGTGCCAGCAGTGCGGATTCGGGGGGGCGAGGCTACACCTTC,CASSADSGGRGYTF
.,TRBV5-5,.,TRBJ2-7,TGTGCCAGCAGCTTCACAGGATTGACCTACGAGCAGTACTTC,CASSFTGLTYEQYF
.,TRBV9,.,TRBJ1-1,TGTGCCAGCAGCGTAGTATCCACTGAAGCTTTCTTT,CASSVVSTEAFF
.,TRBV6-5,TRBD1,TRBJ2-2,TGTGCCAGCAGGAGACAGGGAAACACCGGGGAGCTGTTTTTT,CASRRQGNTGELFF
.,TRBV6-6,.,TRBJ2-5,TGTGCCAGCAGTTACTCGGGCAGCCGAGGGGAGACCCAGTACTTC,CASSYSGSRGETQYF
.,TRBV27,.,TRBJ2-7,TGTGCCAGCTTGGCCTCCCGGAGCTCCTACGAGCAGTACTTC,CASLASRSSYEQYF
few,TRBV19,TRBD1,TRBJ1-1,TGTGCCAGTAGTACAGCAGGGGGCCTCAAGAGAGCTTTCTTT,CASSTAGGLKRAFF
.,TRBV27,.,TRBJ2-1,TGTGCCATCACGACTGTCAATGAGCAGTTCTTC,CAITTVNEQFF
.,TRBV7-7,TRBD2,TRBJ2-5,TGTGCTAGCGGTCAGTGGGGGGGACAGACCCAGTACTTC,CASGQWGGQTQYF
few,TRBV5-4,TRBD1,TRBJ1-4,TGTGCCAGCAGCTCCTTCATGGACAGGGGCGAAAAACTGTTTTTT,CASSSFMDRGEKLFF
.,TRBV9,TRBD2,TRBJ2-4,TGTGCCAGCAGCGCCCCCGGGACTAGCGGCGCCAAAAACATTCAGTACTTC,CASSAPGTSGAKNIQYF
once,TRBV18,.,TRBJ1-5,TGTGCCAGCTCACCTACAGCTACTAGCAATCAGCCCCAGCATTTT,CASSPTATSNQPQHF
once,TRBV19,TRBD2,TRBJ2-1,TGTGCCAGTAGTATTTCACGGGGGGGCATTGCGTCCTACAATGAGCAGTTCTTC,CASSISRGGIASYNEQFF
few,TRBV4-3,.,TRBJ1-2,TGCGCCAGCAGCCAAGGTCCGGGGGACTATGGCTACACCTTC,CASSQGPGDYGYTF
.,TRBV5-6,TRBD1,TRBJ2-2,TGTGCCAGCACGGCGGACAGGGTACCCGCCGGGGAGCTGTTTTTT,CASTADRVPAGELFF
.,TRBV5-4,.,TRBJ1-6,TGTGCCAGCAGCTTGGATCGGGTTTCTAATTCACCCCTCCACTTT,CASSLDRVSNSPLHF
few,TRBV2,.,TRBJ1-4,TGTGCCAGCAGTGGCATTCATAAGGGGCTTAGTGAAAAACTGTTTTTT,CASSGIHKGLSEKLFF